This T cell receptor (beta chain) was sequenced for a study of blood T cell repertoires in COVID-19. Looked up from germline, CDR1 is GTSNPN and CDR2 is SVGIG (reference sequence). Trimming removed 0 bases from V and 4 bases from J, with 12 bases in between. The CDR3 has 14 amino acids. Here immunoSEQ multiplex PCR was the method, and the copy in TCRdb shows in-frame clones only, minus some. The repertoire consists of a few hundred thousand clones, with 88% occurring once and the leading ten covering around 2%. The sample consisted of PBMCs or T cells enriched from blood (not recorded which). The chain links TRBV30 to TRBJ1-2, with D hard to call. This clonotype was sampled from a woman aged 55 to 70 in a cohort exposed to, infected with or recovered from COVID-19 (not recorded which). The CDR3 DNA is TGTGCCTGGAGTGTAAGAGGGTCCCGCTATGGCTACACCTTC. The encoded protein is CAWSVRGSRYGYTF.